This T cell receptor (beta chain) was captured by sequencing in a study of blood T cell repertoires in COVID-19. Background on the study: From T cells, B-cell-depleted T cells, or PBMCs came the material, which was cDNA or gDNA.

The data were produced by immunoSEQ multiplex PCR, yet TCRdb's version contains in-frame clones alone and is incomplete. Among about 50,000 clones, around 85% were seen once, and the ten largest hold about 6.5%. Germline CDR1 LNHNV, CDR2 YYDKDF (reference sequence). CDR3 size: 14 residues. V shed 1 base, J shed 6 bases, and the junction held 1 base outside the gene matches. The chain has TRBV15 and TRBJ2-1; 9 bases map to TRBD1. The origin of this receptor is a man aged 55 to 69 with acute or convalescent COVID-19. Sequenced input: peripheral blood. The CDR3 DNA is TGTGCCACCAGCAGAGGGGACAGGGCCAATGAGCAGTTCTTC. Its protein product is CATSRGDRANEQFF.